Each of the 20 T cell receptor beta chains below was sequenced from the same sample in a study of cytomegalovirus exposure and HLA in healthy donors. This PCR relied on a set of 60 Vbeta primers and 13 Jbeta primers. Only in-frame clones appear in the TCRdb table, and some are missing; sequencing was by immunoSEQ multiplex PCR. The profile covers approximately 170,000 clones, with more than 65% appearing a single time and less than 3.5% taken by the ten largest. The specimen was PBMCs. The receptors here all came from a woman in her thirties or forties in good health and CMV-seropositive.

The chain joins TRBV13 to TRBJ1-6; D remains ambiguous. Germline V gives CDR1 PRHDT, CDR2 FYEKMQ (reference sequence). V dropped 6 bases and J dropped 8 bases, with 11 bases sitting between them. This CDR3 is 13 amino acids long. As DNA, the CDR3 is TGTGCCAGCAGGCAGAGGGATCATTCACCCCTCCACTTT. It specifies CASRQRDHSPLHF. Full variable domain (rest looked up from reference TRBV13 and TRBJ1-6): AAGVIQSPRHLIKEKRETATLKCYPIPRHDTVYWYQQGPGQDPQFLISFYEKMQSDKGSIPDRFSAQQFSDYHSELNMSSLELGDSALYFCASRQRDHSPLHFGNGTRLTVT.

The gene calls are TRBV4-3 and TRBJ1-4, with D maybe TRBD1 (6 bases). The CDR3 is made up of 15 amino acids. V was pared by 2 bases and J by 5 bases, with 12 bases between. CDR1 LGHNA and CDR2 YSLEER come from the germline V gene. DNA for the CDR3: TGCGCCAGCAGCCAAAACGGGACACCGAATGAAAAACTGTTTTTT. It codes for CASSQNGTPNEKLFF.

The chain recombines TRBV5-1 with TRBJ2-1, with TRBD2 matching over 15 bases. Trimming at V came to 3 bases and at J to 10 bases, leaving 5 bases not matched to a gene. This CDR3 comprises 15 residues. Germline CDR1 is SGHRS and CDR2 is YFSETQ. The CDR3 region has the DNA TGCGCCAGCAGCTCCGGGACTAGCGGGAGGTGGGAGCAGTTCTTC. This codes for CASSSGTSGRWEQFF.

This chain joins TRBV6-1 and TRBJ2-3, with a weak D call TRBD1 (6 bases). V was shortened by 6 bases and J by 7 bases, with 8 bases between the two germline ends. CDR1 and CDR2 (germline): MNHNS, SASEGT. This CDR3 comprises 11 residues. The CDR3 spells CASRDRYTQYF. The CDR3 DNA reads TGTGCCAGCAGGGACAGATATACGCAGTATTTT.

The V gene is TRBV27, the J gene TRBJ1-2; 8 nucleotides agree with TRBD1. Germline V gives CDR1 MNHEY, CDR2 SMNVEV (reference sequence). CDR3 size: 13 residues. Trimming at V came to 3 bases and at J to 8 bases, leaving 5 bases not matched to a gene. CDR3 DNA sequence: TGTGCCAGCAGTTTCAACAGGGGGGGAGGCTACACCTTC. Translated: CASSFNRGGGYTF.

The rearrangement uses TRBV29-1 and TRBJ2-7; 9 bases fit TRBD1. The junction had 13 bases not matched to a gene; V was cut back by 4 bases and J by 6 bases. CDR1 is SQVTM, CDR2 ANQGSEA, per germline. The CDR3 runs to 15 residues. The CDR3 loop reads CSVVMGQGWSREQYF. DNA for the CDR3: TGCAGCGTTGTTATGGGACAGGGTTGGAGTCGCGAGCAGTACTTC.

The rearrangement uses TRBV4-2 and TRBJ2-3; TRBD2 matches at 10 bases. Trimming removed 5 bases from V and 6 bases from J; junction bases left unmatched: 8. CDR1 and CDR2 from the germline V gene are LGHNA and YNFKEQ. The CDR3 consists of 15 residues. CDR3 sequence: CASSASGGAPDTQYF. The CDR3, as DNA: TGTGCCAGCAGCGCAAGCGGGGGGGCCCCCGATACGCAGTATTTT.

This clone appeared a single time. The chain carries TRBV12-5 and TRBJ2-7; tentative D call: TRBD1 (6 bases). The CDR3 has 14 amino acids. Germline-derived CDR1 and CDR2 are LGHNT and FRNRAP. V was cut by 7 bases and J by 4 bases, with 17 bases left in between. The CDR3 protein is CASALGQSGYEQYF. CDR3 nucleotide sequence: TGTGCTAGTGCCCTCGGACAGTCCGGGTACGAGCAGTACTTC.

This clone occurred a few times. The rearrangement uses TRBV15 and TRBJ2-7; 8 bases map to TRBD1. Germline CDR1 is LNHNV and CDR2 is YYDKDF (reference sequence). The CDR3 sequence is 14 residues long. J gave up 4 bases and V 6 bases, and 8 bases lay outside the gene matches. The CDR3 sequence is CATRTSGGTYEQYF. Written as DNA, the CDR3 is TGTGCCACCAGAACCTCAGGGGGCACTTACGAGCAGTACTTC.

This clone has only a few counts. V and J are TRBV11-2 and TRBJ2-7; 9 nucleotides match TRBD2. This CDR3 is built from 15 residues. J was trimmed by 2 bases and V by 5 bases; bases with no gene match: 7. From germline, CDR1 is SGHAT and CDR2 FQNNGV. As DNA, the CDR3 is TGTGCCAGCAGCCTTAGCGGGAGCCAAACCTACGAGCAGTACTTC. Protein: CASSLSGSQTYEQYF.

This rearrangement joins TRBV13 to TRBJ2-5; D is unresolved. Trimming removed 6 bases at V and 1 base at J, with 9 bases between. Germline V lookup: CDR1 PRHDT, CDR2 FYEKMQ (reference sequence). This CDR3 spans 13 amino acids. The CDR3 bases are TGTGCCAGCAGACTTTACCCCCAAGAGACCCAGTACTTC. It encodes CASRLYPQETQYF.

This clone was detected only a few times. The chain joins TRBV19 to TRBJ2-6, with D possibly TRBD1 on 5 matching bases. The germline V and J ends were trimmed by 0 bases and 1 base, with 10 bases remaining between them. This CDR3 comprises 17 residues. Germline V lookup: CDR1 LNHDA, CDR2 SQIVND (reference sequence). The DNA of the CDR3 is TGTGCCAGTAGTATAGACTCAGGGCCGTCTGGGGCCAACGTCCTGACTTTC. Its protein is CASSIDSGPSGANVLTF.

This clone appeared a few times. This chain links TRBV4-1 with TRBJ2-7; 12 bases line up with TRBD2. Germline CDR1 reads MGHRA; CDR2 reads YSYEKL. V lost 4 bases and J lost 4; bases outside the gene matches: 11. The CDR3 consists of 17 residues. CDR3 in amino acids: CASSRETSSGGAYEQYF. The DNA of the CDR3 is TGCGCCAGCAGCCGCGAAACCTCTAGCGGGGGGGCTTACGAGCAGTACTTC.

This clone has just one count. The chain carries TRBV25-1 and TRBJ2-6; TRBD1 aligns across 9 bases. The germline CDR1 and CDR2 sequences are MGHDK and SYGVNS. V trimming: 4 bases; J trimming: 4 bases; junction bases outside the gene matches: 2. The CDR3 is made up of 15 amino acids. CDR3 in DNA: TGTGCCAGCAGTGGGACAGGGGCCGGGGCCAACGTCCTGACTTTC. This encodes CASSGTGAGANVLTF.

This clone was seen only once. This chain joins TRBV7-9 and TRBJ2-1; TRBD2 aligns across 11 bases. The CDR3 covers 15 residues. Trimming cost V 5 bases and J 4 bases; bases outside gene matches: 4. Germline V gene lookup returns CDR1 SEHNR and CDR2 FQNEAQ (reference sequence). DNA for the CDR3: TGTGCCAGCAGCACTAGCGGGAGTTCGTACAATGAGCAGTTCTTC. Translation: CASSTSGSSYNEQFF.

This clone was found once. V gene TRBV19 combines with J gene TRBJ1-1, with unresolved D. The V end was cut by 6 bases, the J end by 11 bases, with 13 bases between. Germline CDR1 reads LNHDA; CDR2 reads SQIVND (reference sequence). The CDR3 contains 11 residues. The CDR3 sequence is CASRNSYEAFF. In nucleotides, the CDR3 is TGTGCCAGTAGGAACTCCTACGAGGCTTTCTTT.

The chain joins TRBV6-5 to TRBJ1-2; TRBD1 matches 8 bases. Germline V CDR1 and CDR2: MNHEY, SVGAGI. The ends lost 4 bases at V and 1 base at J; junction bases unmatched: 5. There are 15 residues in the CDR3. Here the CDR3 reads CASSSDRASNYGYTF. The CDR3 DNA follows: TGTGCCAGCAGTTCGGACAGGGCAAGTAACTATGGCTACACCTTC.

The chain employs TRBV7-9 and TRBJ1-2; 8 bases match TRBD1. J lost 1 base, V lost 4 bases, and 14 bases had no gene match. Germline values: CDR1 SEHNR, CDR2 FQNEAQ (reference sequence). The CDR3 is 18 amino acids. CDR3 amino acids: CASSSPGQVTLDNYGYTF. The CDR3, as DNA: TGTGCCAGCAGCTCCCCGGGACAGGTGACACTTGATAACTATGGCTACACCTTC. The variable domain in full, with the rest retrieved from reference TRBV7-9 and TRBJ1-2, is DTGVSQNPRHKITKRGQNVTFRCDPISEHNRLYWYRQTLGQGPEFLTYFQNEAQLEKSRLLSDRFSAERPKGSFSTLEIQRTEQGDSAMYLCASSSPGQVTLDNYGYTFGSGTRLTVV.

The chain links TRBV28 to TRBJ1-5; 9 bases align to TRBD1. V trimming: 4 bases; J trimming: 11 bases; junction bases outside the gene matches: 18. CDR3 length equals 17 residues. CDR1 is MDHEN and CDR2 is SYDVKM in the germline V gene. CDR3 sequence: CASSSTGQGRAPHSQHF. CDR3 in DNA: TGTGCCAGCAGTTCGACCGGACAGGGGAGGGCTCCTCACTCCCAGCATTTT. The full variable domain, its missing parts supplied by reference TRBV28 and TRBJ1-5, is DVKVTQSSRYLVKRTGEKVFLECVQDMDHENMFWYRQDPGLGLRLIYFSYDVKMKEKGDIPEGYSVSREKKERFSLILESASTNQTSMYLCASSSTGQGRAPHSQHFGDGTRLSIL.

The rearrangement uses TRBV29-1 and TRBJ1-2, with D uncertain. With 2 bases removed from V and 2 bases from J, the gap between germline ends came to 3 bases. The CDR3 length is 11 residues. Germline V gene data show CDR1 as SQVTM and CDR2 as ANQGSEA. CDR3 nucleotides: TGCAGCGTTGAACTCAACTATGGCTACACCTTC. As protein: CSVELNYGYTF.